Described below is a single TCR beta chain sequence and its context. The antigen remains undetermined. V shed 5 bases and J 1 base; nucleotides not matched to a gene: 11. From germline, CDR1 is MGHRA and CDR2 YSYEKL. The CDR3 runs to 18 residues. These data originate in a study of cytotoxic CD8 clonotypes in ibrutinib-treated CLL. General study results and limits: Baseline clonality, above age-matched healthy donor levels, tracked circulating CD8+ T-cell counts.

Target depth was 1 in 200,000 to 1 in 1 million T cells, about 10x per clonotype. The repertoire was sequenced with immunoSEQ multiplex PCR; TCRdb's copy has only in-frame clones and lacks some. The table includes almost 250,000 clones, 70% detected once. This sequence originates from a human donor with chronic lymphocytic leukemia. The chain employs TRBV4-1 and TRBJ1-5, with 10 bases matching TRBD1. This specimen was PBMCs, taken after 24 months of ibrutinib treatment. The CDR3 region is CASSNPTGGRDSNQPQHF. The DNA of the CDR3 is TGCGCCAGCAGCAACCCGACAGGGGGCAGAGACAGCAATCAGCCCCAGCATTTT.